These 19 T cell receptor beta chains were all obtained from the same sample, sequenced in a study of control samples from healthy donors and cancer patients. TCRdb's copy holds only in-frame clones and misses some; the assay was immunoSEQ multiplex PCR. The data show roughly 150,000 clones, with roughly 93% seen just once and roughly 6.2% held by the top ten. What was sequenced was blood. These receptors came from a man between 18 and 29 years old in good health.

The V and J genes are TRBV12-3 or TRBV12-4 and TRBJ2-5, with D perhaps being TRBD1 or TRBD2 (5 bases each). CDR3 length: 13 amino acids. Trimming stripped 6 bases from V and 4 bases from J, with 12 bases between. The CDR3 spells CASSGTTVETQYF. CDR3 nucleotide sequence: TGTGCCAGCAGCGGGACCACAGTAGAGACCCAGTACTTC.

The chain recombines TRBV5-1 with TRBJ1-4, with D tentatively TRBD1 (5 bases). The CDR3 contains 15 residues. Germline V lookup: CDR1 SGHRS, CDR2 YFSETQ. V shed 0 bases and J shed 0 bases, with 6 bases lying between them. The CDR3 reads CASSLGGSTNEKLFF. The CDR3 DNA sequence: TGCGCCAGCAGCTTGGGGGGGTCAACTAATGAAAAACTGTTTTTT.

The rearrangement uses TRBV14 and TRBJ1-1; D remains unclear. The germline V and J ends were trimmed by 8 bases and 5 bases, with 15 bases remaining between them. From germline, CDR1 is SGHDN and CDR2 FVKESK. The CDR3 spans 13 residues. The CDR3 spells CASALRGATEAFF. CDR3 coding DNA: TGTGCCAGCGCCCTACGCGGAGCTACTGAAGCTTTCTTT.

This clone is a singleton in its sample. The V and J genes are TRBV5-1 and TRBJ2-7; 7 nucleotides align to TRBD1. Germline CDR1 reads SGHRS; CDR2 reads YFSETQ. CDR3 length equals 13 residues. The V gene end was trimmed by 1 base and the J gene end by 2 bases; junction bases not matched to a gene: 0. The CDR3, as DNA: TGCGCCAGCAGCTTGACAGGGGCCTACGAGCAGTACTTC. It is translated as CASSLTGAYEQYF. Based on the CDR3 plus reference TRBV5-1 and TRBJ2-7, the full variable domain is KAGVTQTPRYLIKTRGQQVTLSCSPISGHRSVSWYQQTPGQGLQFLFEYFSETQRNKGNFPGRFSGRQFSNSRSEMNVSTLELGDSALYLCASSLTGAYEQYFGPGTRLTVT.

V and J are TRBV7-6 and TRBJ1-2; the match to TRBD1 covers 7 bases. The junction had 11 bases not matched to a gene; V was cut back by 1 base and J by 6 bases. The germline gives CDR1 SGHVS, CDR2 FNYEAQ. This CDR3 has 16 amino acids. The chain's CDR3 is CASSLGDREVPDGYTF. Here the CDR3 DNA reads TGTGCCAGCAGCTTAGGAGACAGGGAAGTACCTGATGGCTACACCTTC.

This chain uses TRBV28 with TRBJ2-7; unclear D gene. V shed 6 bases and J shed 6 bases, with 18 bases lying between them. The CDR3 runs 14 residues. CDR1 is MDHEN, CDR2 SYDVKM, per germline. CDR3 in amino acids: CASSPGGGSSEQYF. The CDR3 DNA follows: TGTGCCAGCAGCCCTGGCGGCGGCAGCTCCGAGCAGTACTTC.

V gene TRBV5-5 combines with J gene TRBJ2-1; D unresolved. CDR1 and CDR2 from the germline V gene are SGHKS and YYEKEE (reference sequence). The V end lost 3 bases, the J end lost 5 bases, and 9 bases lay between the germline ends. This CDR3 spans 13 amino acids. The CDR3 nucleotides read TGTGCCAGCAGCTCTGACGGTGACAATGAGCAGTTCTTC. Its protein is CASSSDGDNEQFF.

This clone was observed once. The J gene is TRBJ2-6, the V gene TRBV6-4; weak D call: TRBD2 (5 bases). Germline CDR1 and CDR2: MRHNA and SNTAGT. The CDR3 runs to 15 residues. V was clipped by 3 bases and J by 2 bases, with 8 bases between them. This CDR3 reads CASSEGSAGANVLTF. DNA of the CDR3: TGTGCCAGCAGTGAAGGGAGCGCTGGGGCCAACGTCCTGACTTTC.

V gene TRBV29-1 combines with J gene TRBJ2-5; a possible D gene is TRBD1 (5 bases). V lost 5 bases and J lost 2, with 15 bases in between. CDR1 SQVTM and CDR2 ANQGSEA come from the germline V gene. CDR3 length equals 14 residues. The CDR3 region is CSVRWGGRQETQYF. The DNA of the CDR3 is TGCAGCGTTAGGTGGGGCGGTCGGCAAGAGACCCAGTACTTC.

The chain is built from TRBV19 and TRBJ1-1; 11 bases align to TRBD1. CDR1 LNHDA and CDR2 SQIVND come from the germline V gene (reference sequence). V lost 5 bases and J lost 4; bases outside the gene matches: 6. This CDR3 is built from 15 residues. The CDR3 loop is CASSVSGTGGTEAFF. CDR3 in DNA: TGTGCCAGTAGTGTGTCCGGGACAGGGGGCACTGAAGCTTTCTTT.

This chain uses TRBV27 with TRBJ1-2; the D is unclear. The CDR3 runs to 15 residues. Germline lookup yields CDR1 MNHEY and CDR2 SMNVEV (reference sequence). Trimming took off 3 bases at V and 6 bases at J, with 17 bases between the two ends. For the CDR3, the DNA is TGTGCCAGCAGTTTCCGCGGACGAGGATGGGATGGCTACACCTTC. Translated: CASSFRGRGWDGYTF.

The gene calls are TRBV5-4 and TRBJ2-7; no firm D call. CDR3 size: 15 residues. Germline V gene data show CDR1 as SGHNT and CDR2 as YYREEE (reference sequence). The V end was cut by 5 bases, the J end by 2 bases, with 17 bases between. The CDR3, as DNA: TGTGCCAGCAGTCCTTCTGGCGGAGACCCCTACGAGCAGTACTTC. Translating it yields CASSPSGGDPYEQYF.

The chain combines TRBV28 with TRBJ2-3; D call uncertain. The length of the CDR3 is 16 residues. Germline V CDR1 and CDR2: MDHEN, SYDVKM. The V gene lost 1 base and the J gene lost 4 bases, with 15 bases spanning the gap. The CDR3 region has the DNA TGTGCCAGCAGTTTATATCGTACGTTCGGTGCAGATACGCAGTATTTT. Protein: CASSLYRTFGADTQYF. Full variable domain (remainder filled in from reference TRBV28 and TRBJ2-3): DVKVTQSSRYLVKRTGEKVFLECVQDMDHENMFWYRQDPGLGLRLIYFSYDVKMKEKGDIPEGYSVSREKKERFSLILESASTNQTSMYLCASSLYRTFGADTQYFGPGTRLTVL.

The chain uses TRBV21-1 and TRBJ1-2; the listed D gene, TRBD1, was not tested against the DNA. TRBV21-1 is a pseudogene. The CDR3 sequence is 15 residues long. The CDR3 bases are TGTGCCAGCAGCCCGCGGCACCCCCCAGGGGGGGGCTACACCTTC. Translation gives CASSPRHPPGGGYTF.

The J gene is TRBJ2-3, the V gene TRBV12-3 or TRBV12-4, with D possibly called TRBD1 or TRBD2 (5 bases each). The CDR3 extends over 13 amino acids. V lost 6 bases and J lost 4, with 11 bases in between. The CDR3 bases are TGTGCCAGCAGAGAGGGGAGCGCAGATACGCAGTATTTT. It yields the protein CASREGSADTQYF.

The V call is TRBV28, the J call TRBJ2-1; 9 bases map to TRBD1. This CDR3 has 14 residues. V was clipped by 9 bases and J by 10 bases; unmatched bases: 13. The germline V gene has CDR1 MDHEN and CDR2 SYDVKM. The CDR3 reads CASSRDRVILEQFF. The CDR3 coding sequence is TGTGCCAGTTCCCGGGACAGGGTAATTTTAGAGCAGTTCTTC.

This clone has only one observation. The CDR3 DNA sequence: TGTGCCAGCAGCTTAAGGGCCTCCGGATTCTCCTACGAGCAGTACTTC. Translated: CASSLRASGFSYEQYF. This chain uses TRBV11-2 with TRBJ2-7; D call uncertain. CDR1 and CDR2 (germline): SGHAT, FQNNGV. Trimming removed 2 bases from V and 0 bases from J, with 14 bases in between. This CDR3 region has 16 residues. Together with reference TRBV11-2 and TRBJ2-7, the CDR3 gives the full variable domain: EAGVAQSPRYKIIEKRQSVAFWCNPISGHATLYWYQQILGQGPKLLIQFQNNGVVDDSQLPKDRFSAERLKGVDSTLKIQPAKLEDSAVYLCASSLRASGFSYEQYFGPGTRLTVT.

The CDR3 nucleotides read TGTGCCAGCAGTGTTGAGTACGAGCAGTACTTC. Translating it yields CASSVEYEQYF. The chain links TRBV2 to TRBJ2-7; D is ambiguous. CDR3 length: 11 amino acids. The ends were cut back, 4 bases at V and 4 bases at J, with 5 bases in the middle. Germline assignment: CDR1 SNHLY and CDR2 FYNNEI.

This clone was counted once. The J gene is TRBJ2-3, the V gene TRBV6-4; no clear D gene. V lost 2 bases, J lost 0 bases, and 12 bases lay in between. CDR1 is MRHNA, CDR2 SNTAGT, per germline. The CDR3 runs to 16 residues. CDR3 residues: CASSDKVFTSTDTQYF. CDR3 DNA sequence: TGTGCCAGCAGTGACAAAGTCTTCACTAGCACAGATACGCAGTATTTT.